These 29 T cell receptor beta chains originate from one sample sequenced in a study of radiotherapy plus CTLA-4 blockade in lung cancer. Data came from immunoSEQ multiplex PCR; TCRdb stores just in-frame clones and leaves some out. This table holds just over 35,000 clones, approximately 85% found once. The sequencing used peripheral blood, collected from a patient treated with radiotherapy plus ipilimumab. These receptors were obtained from a human donor with non-small cell lung cancer who had stable disease on radiotherapy plus ipilimumab.

The gene calls are TRBV11-3 and TRBJ2-7, with 7 bases that match TRBD2. V shed 3 bases and J 4 bases; nucleotides not matched to a gene: 9. The CDR3 is 15 amino acids. From germline, CDR1 is SGHNT and CDR2 YENEEA. The DNA for the CDR3 is TGTGCCAGCAGCTTTGGTCCGGGAGGTACATACGAGCAGTACTTC. Amino acids: CASSFGPGGTYEQYF.

This clone was found once. This rearrangement joins TRBV10-3 to TRBJ2-7, with 7 bases matching TRBD1. V lost 6 bases and J lost 2; bases outside the gene matches: 4. The CDR3 spans 13 residues. Germline V CDR1 and CDR2: ENHRY, SYGVKD. Here the CDR3 DNA reads TGTGCCATCAGCCTACAGGGGACCTACGAGCAGTACTTC. This sequence encodes CAISLQGTYEQYF.

V and J are TRBV6-4 and TRBJ2-1, with 7 bases that match TRBD2. V lost 2 bases, J lost 5 bases, and 6 bases stayed unmatched. The length of the CDR3 is 15 residues. Germline loops: CDR1 MRHNA, CDR2 SNTAGT. The CDR3 spells CASSDGGGRHNEQFF. The DNA of the CDR3 is TGTGCCAGCAGTGACGGTGGCGGGAGACACAATGAGCAGTTCTTC.

This clone was counted a single time. The CDR3 bases are TGTGCCAGCAGTTTATCCCCGAACGGCGAGCAGTACTTC. Translating gives CASSLSPNGEQYF. The chain employs TRBV27 and TRBJ2-7; D is ambiguous. The CDR3 consists of 13 residues. V was cut by 0 bases and J by 6 bases, with 9 bases left in between. Germline V gives CDR1 MNHEY, CDR2 SMNVEV (reference sequence).

The chain combines TRBV7-8 with TRBJ2-1; the match to TRBD2 covers 9 bases. The CDR3 extends over 16 amino acids. Looked up from germline, CDR1 is SGHVS and CDR2 is FQNEAQ. The junction had 11 bases not matched to a gene; V was cut back by 3 bases and J by 8 bases. The CDR3 sequence is CASSFGGRGVGDEQFF. DNA for the CDR3: TGTGCCAGCAGCTTCGGCGGGAGGGGGGTTGGGGATGAGCAGTTCTTC.

The rearrangement links TRBV5-1 to TRBJ2-2; 8 bases match TRBD1. Germline-derived CDR1 and CDR2 are SGHRS and YFSETQ. Trimming took 6 bases from V and 1 from J; bases not matched to a gene: 5. The CDR3 runs 15 residues. CDR3 sequence (DNA): TGCGCCAGCACCCAGGGGGCGGGGAACACCGGGGAGCTGTTTTTT. Amino acid sequence: CASTQGAGNTGELFF.

The chain carries TRBV5-5 and TRBJ1-1; TRBD1 matches 7 bases. The CDR3 covers 14 residues. V trimming: 3 bases; J trimming: 3 bases; junction bases outside the gene matches: 5. The V gene's germline CDR1 is SGHKS and CDR2 YYEKEE (reference sequence). CDR3 in amino acids: CASSYLDRDTEAFF. The CDR3 region has the DNA TGTGCCAGCAGCTATTTAGACAGGGACACTGAAGCTTTCTTT.

The V call is TRBV28, the J call TRBJ2-1; D is perhaps TRBD2 (6 bases). V lost 3 bases, J lost 7 bases, and 10 bases lay in between. From germline, CDR1 is MDHEN and CDR2 SYDVKM. CDR3 size: 13 residues. CDR3 loop: CASSFPAGNEQFF. CDR3 DNA sequence: TGTGCCAGCAGTTTTCCAGCGGGTAATGAGCAGTTCTTC.

The V gene is TRBV5-1, the J gene TRBJ2-1; TRBD2 might be the D (6 bases). With 0 bases removed from V and 6 bases from J, the gap between germline ends came to 13 bases. The CDR3 totals 15 residues. Germline V gives CDR1 SGHRS, CDR2 YFSETQ. CDR3 DNA sequence: TGCGCCAGCAGCTTGGACGGGAGCAGCTCCAATGAGCAGTTCTTC. The encoded protein is CASSLDGSSSNEQFF. The variable domain in full, completed from reference TRBV5-1 and TRBJ2-1, reads KAGVTQTPRYLIKTRGQQVTLSCSPISGHRSVSWYQQTPGQGLQFLFEYFSETQRNKGNFPGRFSGRQFSNSRSEMNVSTLELGDSALYLCASSLDGSSSNEQFFGPGTRLTVL.

This chain joins TRBV2 and TRBJ2-5, with 10 nucleotides matching TRBD2. The CDR3 totals 13 residues. V shed 10 bases and J 5 bases; nucleotides not matched to a gene: 7. CDR1 is SNHLY, CDR2 FYNNEI, per germline. In DNA, the CDR3 is TGTGCCACTAGCGGGGGATCAGGCGAGACCCAGTACTTC. It yields the protein CATSGGSGETQYF. Full variable domain (missing parts from reference TRBV2 and TRBJ2-5): EPEVTQTPSHQVTQMGQEVILRCVPISNHLYFYWYRQILGQKVEFLVSFYNNEISEKSEIFDDQFSVERPDGSNFTLKIRSTKLEDSAMYFCATSGGSGETQYFGPGTRLLVL.

This clone appeared a single time. This chain links TRBV7-3 with TRBJ2-1; 7 bases align to TRBD2. The germline V gene has CDR1 SGHTA and CDR2 FQGTGA. This CDR3 is 16 amino acids long. Losses at the gene ends were 3 bases for V and 0 bases for J; bases not matched to a gene: 5. CDR3 sequence (DNA): TGTGCCAGCAGCTTTTACGGCGGGAGCTCCTACAATGAGCAGTTCTTC. Translation: CASSFYGGSSYNEQFF. Looking up the rest from reference TRBV7-3 and TRBJ2-1 gives the full variable domain: GAGVSQTPSNKVTEKGKYVELRCDPISGHTALYWYRQSLGQGPEFLIYFQGTGAADDSGLPNDRFFAVRPEGSVSTLKIQRTERGDSAVYLCASSFYGGSSYNEQFFGPGTRLTVL.

The V call is TRBV5-8, the J call TRBJ2-7; D ambiguous. The CDR3 loop spans 13 amino acids. Germline CDR1 SGHTS, CDR2 YDEGEE. V shed 5 bases and J shed 2 bases, with 11 bases lying between them. In nucleotides, the CDR3 is TGTGCCAGCAGGTACGCTCCAGCCTACGAGCAGTACTTC. Amino acid sequence: CASRYAPAYEQYF.

V is TRBV7-9 and J is TRBJ2-1; 7 nucleotides align to TRBD1. The CDR3 has 14 amino acids. Germline lookup yields CDR1 SEHNR and CDR2 FQNEAQ (reference sequence). The V segment lost 5 bases and the J segment 0 bases; nucleotides outside the gene matches: 1. The DNA for the CDR3 is TGTGCCAGCAGCGACAGGGTCTCCTACAATGAGCAGTTCTTC. The encoded protein is CASSDRVSYNEQFF.

This clone was detected once. CDR3 amino acids: CASRHRGGYEQYF. CDR3 DNA: TGTGCCAGCAGACACAGGGGGGGCTACGAGCAGTACTTC. The chain couples TRBV6-6 to TRBJ2-7; TRBD1 might be the D (8 bases). Germline CDR1 reads MNHNY; CDR2 reads SVGAGI (reference sequence). CDR3 size: 13 residues. Deletions cut 6 bases from V and 3 bases from J, with 12 bases between.

The V gene is TRBV2, the J gene TRBJ2-5; D gene uncertain. This CDR3 has 14 amino acids. V shed 3 bases and J shed 2 bases, with 10 bases lying between them. Germline lookup yields CDR1 SNHLY and CDR2 FYNNEI. The DNA for the CDR3 is TGTGCCAGCAGTGATCTCCAGGTACAAGAGACCCAGTACTTC. Protein: CASSDLQVQETQYF.

This chain uses TRBV5-4 with TRBJ2-5; 11 bases are shared with TRBD1. The end of the DNA aligns better with TRBJ2-7, so the J call may be wrong. The CDR3 is 15 amino acids. CDR1 SGHNT and CDR2 YYREEE come from the germline V gene (reference sequence). The chain's CDR3 is CASSSGTGGTYEQYF. CDR3 nucleotides: TGTGCCAGCAGCTCCGGGACAGGGGGGACCTACGAGCAGTACTTC.

With regard to this clone: This sample includes further DNA sequences coding for the same CDR3. The chain links TRBV10-3 to TRBJ1-4; 7 nucleotides match TRBD1. V was clipped by 7 bases and J by 4 bases; unmatched bases: 3. CDR1 and CDR2 from the germline V gene are ENHRY and SYGVKD. The CDR3 consists of 13 residues. Here the CDR3 reads CAITDRVNEKLFF. CDR3 in DNA: TGTGCCATCACCGACAGGGTTAATGAAAAACTGTTTTTT.

The chain recombines TRBV28 with TRBJ2-5; 8 positions agree with TRBD2. After removal of 2 bases from V and 2 bases from J, the junction contained 7 bases not matched to a gene. This CDR3 contains 16 residues. CDR1 is MDHEN and CDR2 is SYDVKM in the germline V gene. In DNA form, the CDR3 reads TGTGCCAGCAGTTTACCTCAGCGGGAGAGTCAAGAGACCCAGTACTTC. Amino acid sequence: CASSLPQRESQETQYF. Using reference TRBV28 and TRBJ2-5 for the parts outside the CDR3, the full variable domain is DVKVTQSSRYLVKRTGEKVFLECVQDMDHENMFWYRQDPGLGLRLIYFSYDVKMKEKGDIPEGYSVSREKKERFSLILESASTNQTSMYLCASSLPQRESQETQYFGPGTRLLVL.

The genes are TRBV27 and TRBJ2-1; 7 nucleotides match TRBD1. The ends lost 0 bases at V and 8 bases at J; junction bases unmatched: 10. From germline, CDR1 is MNHEY and CDR2 SMNVEV (reference sequence). The CDR3 loop spans 16 amino acids. CDR3 DNA sequence: TGTGCCAGCAGTTTATCCCGACAGGGACCACATCATGAGCAGTTCTTC. Protein product: CASSLSRQGPHHEQFF.

In this sample, this clone turned up a few times. The chain couples TRBV19 to TRBJ2-1, with 9 positions matching TRBD2. Per the germline V gene, CDR1 is LNHDA and CDR2 is SQIVND (reference sequence). The CDR3 length is 15 residues. V dropped 4 bases and J dropped 4; count of bases not matched to a gene: 5. CDR3 nucleotides: TGTGCCAGTAGTAGGAGCGGGAGGCTGTACAATGAGCAGTTCTTC. Residues: CASSRSGRLYNEQFF.

The genes are TRBV4-1 and TRBJ2-7; the D gene is possibly TRBD2 (5 bases). Trimming cost V 1 base and J 0 bases, with 13 bases left between them. The CDR3 length is 16 residues. Germline V gene lookup returns CDR1 MGHRA and CDR2 YSYEKL. CDR3 coding DNA: TGCGCCAGCAGCCAAGCCTTCGAGGGAGCCTCCTACGAGCAGTACTTC. It codes for CASSQAFEGASYEQYF.

The CDR3 sequence is CASKGGRFYNEQFF. The CDR3 bases are TGTGCCAGCAAAGGCGGGAGGTTTTACAATGAGCAGTTCTTC. The chain is built from TRBV28 and TRBJ2-1, with 8 bases aligning to TRBD2. J lost 4 bases, V lost 7 bases, and 6 bases had no gene match. The CDR3 runs 14 residues. Germline V gene sequence: CDR1 MDHEN, CDR2 SYDVKM.

The gene calls are TRBV27 and TRBJ2-1; TRBD1 is a possible D gene (6 bases). The germline V gene has CDR1 MNHEY and CDR2 SMNVEV (reference sequence). Trimming took 3 bases from V and 5 from J, leaving 17 bases between them. This CDR3 is 16 amino acids long. CDR3 sequence: CASSFPRGGGNNEQFF. The CDR3 region has the DNA TGTGCCAGCAGTTTCCCCCGAGGGGGTGGAAACAATGAGCAGTTCTTC.

The rearrangement joins TRBV7-4 to TRBJ2-7, with D tentatively TRBD2 (6 bases). Germline loops: CDR1 SGHVT, CDR2 SQSDAQ. Between the trimmed V and J ends, which lost 5 bases and 0 bases, there was a span of 23 bases. This CDR3 region has 18 residues. The CDR3 sequence is CASSICYRDWGTSYEQYF. Here the CDR3 DNA reads TGTGCCAGCAGCATCTGCTACCGGGACTGGGGTACCTCCTACGAGCAGTACTTC.

The chain recombines TRBV19 with TRBJ1-1, with TRBD1 matching 9 bases. Per the germline V gene, CDR1 is LNHDA and CDR2 is SQIVND (reference sequence). The CDR3 runs 17 residues. With 7 bases clipped from V and 0 bases from J, the junction kept 12 bases outside the gene matches. The CDR3 DNA is TGTGCCAGTAAGGAAGACAGGGGGGATTATATGAACACTGAAGCTTTCTTT. This encodes CASKEDRGDYMNTEAFF.

The J gene is TRBJ2-5, the V gene TRBV28, with D possibly TRBD1 on 5 matching bases. V dropped 6 bases and J dropped 5 bases, with 13 bases sitting between them. The length of the CDR3 is 13 residues. CDR1 is MDHEN, CDR2 SYDVKM, per germline. Here the CDR3 reads CASRKTGYETQYF. The CDR3 nucleotides are TGTGCCAGCAGGAAAACAGGTTACGAGACCCAGTACTTC.

This clone was observed a handful of times. CDR3 bases: TGCGCCAGCAGCTTCGGGCAGGGTGACACTGAAGCTTTCTTT. Its translation: CASSFGQGDTEAFF. The chain recombines TRBV5-1 with TRBJ1-1, with a tentative D call TRBD1 (5 bases). Germline V gene lookup returns CDR1 SGHRS and CDR2 YFSETQ. The CDR3 has 14 residues. Trimming shortened V by 2 bases and J by 3 bases, and 11 bases separated the two germline ends.

This chain links TRBV27 with TRBJ2-1; the match to TRBD2 covers 11 bases. The CDR3 length is 19 residues. CDR1 and CDR2 from the germline V gene are MNHEY and SMNVEV (reference sequence). V gave up 2 bases and J gave up 0 bases; unmatched junction bases: 9. The CDR3 reads CASSLQLAGAPSSYNEQFF. As DNA, the CDR3 is TGTGCCAGCAGTTTACAACTAGCGGGAGCCCCGAGCTCCTACAATGAGCAGTTCTTC.

The chain links TRBV19 to TRBJ2-1, with 7 bases matching TRBD2. With V trimmed by 3 bases and J by 9 bases, 11 bases remained unmatched. This CDR3 spans 15 amino acids. Germline values: CDR1 LNHDA, CDR2 SQIVND (reference sequence). In nucleotides, the CDR3 is TGTGCCAGTAGTATGAGGTGGGAGGGCCATTTTGAGCAGTTCTTC. Translation: CASSMRWEGHFEQFF.